What follows is one TCR beta chain and its context. Without the conserved terminal phenylalanine or tryptophan, this CDR3 likely stems from a read error. The CDR3 is 16 amino acids. Germline assignment: CDR1 SGHDN and CDR2 FVKESK. Trimming removed 2 bases from V and 5 bases from J, with 18 bases in between. This specimen belongs to a study of molecular identifiers for immune sequencing clone quantification. TCRdb independently ran MiXCR on the PCR reads; one entry per CDR3 protein. The repertoire holds more than 85,000 distinct CDR3 sequences, roughly a third seen once, with 4% to 5% in the top ten. The V gene is TRBV14, the J gene TRBJ1-1; D remains unclear. The source material was naive CD8+ T cells from blood, with Jurkat cell RNA spiked in. Sample subset: FACS-sorted CD8+CD4-CCR7+CD45RA+ naive T cells. This TCR came from a human donor in good health. Some libraries in this study had Jurkat cell RNA spiked in. The CDR3 loop reads CASSQNPIPVRTEAFL. The CDR3 bases are TGTGCCAGCAGCCAAAATCCCATACCGGTGCGGACTGAAGCTTTCCTT.